This passage covers 16 T cell receptor beta chains from one sample sequenced in a study of shared clonotypes between healthy human individuals. The table came from immunoSEQ multiplex PCR; TCRdb's copy has only in-frame clones and leaves some out. In the table there are about 600,000 clones, around 95% of which are singletons. Naive CD8 populations comprised CD45RO-negative cells positively selected for CCR7, excluding terminally differentiated effector memory CD45RA+ cells. The material sequenced was naive CD8+ T cells sorted from blood. The receptors stem from a woman aged 25 to 45 in good health.

This rearrangement joins TRBV4-1 to TRBJ2-5; D is unclear. Trimming removed 3 bases from V and 2 bases from J, with 10 bases in between. The CDR3 is 14 residues long. Germline V gives CDR1 MGHRA, CDR2 YSYEKL. CDR3 region: CASSHLRGQETQYF. Here the CDR3 DNA reads TGCGCCAGCAGCCATCTACGCGGTCAAGAGACCCAGTACTTC.

The V and J genes are TRBV27 and TRBJ2-7; 9 bases match TRBD2. Germline V gives CDR1 MNHEY, CDR2 SMNVEV (reference sequence). Trimming cost V 9 bases and J 2 bases; bases outside gene matches: 8. This CDR3 has 14 residues. CDR3 loop: CASRMTSGTYEQYF. DNA for the CDR3: TGTGCCAGTCGAATGACTAGCGGAACCTACGAGCAGTACTTC.

The chain links TRBV5-8 to TRBJ2-7; D is perhaps TRBD1 (5 bases). The CDR3 is 14 amino acids. Germline CDR1 is SGHTS and CDR2 is YDEGEE. V was shortened by 0 bases and J by 0 bases, with 7 bases between the two germline ends. The CDR3 nucleotides are TGTGCCAGCAGCTTGGGACAGACCTCCTACGAGCAGTACTTC. It encodes CASSLGQTSYEQYF.

The genes are TRBV30 and TRBJ1-1, with a possible D match to TRBD1 (5 bases). The germline V gene encodes CDR1 GTSNPN and CDR2 SVGIG (reference sequence). This CDR3 has 13 residues. Trimming removed 2 bases from V and 1 base from J, with 8 bases in between. For the CDR3, the DNA is TGTGCCTGGAGTTGGGGCGAGAACACTGAAGCTTTCTTT. Its protein is CAWSWGENTEAFF. The full variable domain, rest sourced from reference TRBV30 and TRBJ1-1, is SQTIHQWPATLVQPVGSPLSLECTVEGTSNPNLYWYRQAAGRGLQLLFYSVGIGQISSEVPQNLSASRPQDRQFILSSKKLLLSDSGFYLCAWSWGENTEAFFGQGTRLTVV.

A word on this clone: The sample has other DNA sequences that encode this CDR3 too. The chain couples TRBV27 to TRBJ1-5; 9 bases map to TRBD1. V lost 2 bases to trimming and J lost 6 bases; unmatched junction nucleotides: 5. The CDR3 has 15 residues. Per the germline V gene, CDR1 is MNHEY and CDR2 is SMNVEV (reference sequence). The CDR3 loop is CASSLGTGSGQPQHF. The CDR3 DNA reads TGTGCCAGCAGTTTAGGGACAGGGTCTGGTCAGCCCCAGCATTTT.

This clone was seen only once. This chain links TRBV19 with TRBJ2-7; D uncertain. Germline loops: CDR1 LNHDA, CDR2 SQIVND (reference sequence). The CDR3 consists of 14 residues. Trimming took 4 bases from V and 0 from J, leaving 10 bases between them. The CDR3 reads CASSSRRRSYEQYF. The CDR3 DNA reads TGTGCCAGTAGTAGTCGGCGACGCTCCTACGAGCAGTACTTC.

The V gene is TRBV21-1, the J gene TRBJ2-3; TRBD2, the table's D call, was not compared with the DNA. TRBV21-1 is labeled a pseudogene. The CDR3 totals 22 residues. The DNA of the CDR3 is TGTGCCAGCAGCAAAGAGCTAGTGTGGGGGACTAGCGGGAGGGAGAGCACAGATACGCAGTATTTT. It is translated as CASSKELVWGTSGRESTDTQYF.

This chain uses TRBV11-2 with TRBJ2-7; D uncertain. The CDR3 spans 13 residues. Trimming left V 5 bases short and J 2 bases short, with 10 bases between. The germline V gene encodes CDR1 SGHAT and CDR2 FQNNGV. The CDR3 reads CASSVADTYEQYF. CDR3 sequence (DNA): TGTGCCAGCAGCGTCGCAGACACCTACGAGCAGTACTTC.

This clone was counted only a few times. This chain links TRBV27 with TRBJ2-7; no firm D call. This CDR3 spans 15 amino acids. Germline V CDR1 and CDR2: MNHEY, SMNVEV (reference sequence). V dropped 6 bases and J dropped 2 bases, with 17 bases sitting between them. The DNA for the CDR3 is TGTGCCAGCAGCCCCACGCTGGGCGTTCCCTACGAGCAGTACTTC. It specifies CASSPTLGVPYEQYF.

The J gene is TRBJ2-2, the V gene TRBV10-2, with D uncertain. Looked up from germline, CDR1 is WSHSY and CDR2 is SAAADI. This CDR3 comprises 15 residues. With 3 bases removed from V and 4 bases from J, the gap between germline ends came to 12 bases. For the CDR3, the DNA is TGCGCCAGCAGTGAAGCAGCCACTCTCACCGGGGAGCTGTTTTTT. This translates into CASSEAATLTGELFF.

The chain is built from TRBV6-5 and TRBJ2-1, with no clear D. This CDR3 has 12 residues. Germline values: CDR1 MNHEY, CDR2 SVGAGI. Trimming removed 2 bases from V and 7 bases from J, with 6 bases in between. Here the CDR3 DNA reads TGTGCCAGCAGTTACGGTGCGAATGAGCAGTTCTTC. Amino acid sequence: CASSYGANEQFF.

The chain has TRBV5-6 and TRBJ2-7; D uncertain. The CDR3 sequence is 14 residues long. The V and J ends lost 7 bases and 5 bases respectively, with 19 bases between them. Germline V gives CDR1 SGHDT, CDR2 YYEEEE. The CDR3 DNA sequence: TGTGCCAGCGTACCCACGTCCAGTATCGACGAGCAGTACTTC. Protein: CASVPTSSIDEQYF.

CDR3 protein: CASSQDPFANYGYTF. CDR3 sequence (DNA): TGCGCCAGCAGCCAAGATCCGTTTGCCAACTATGGCTACACCTTC. The V call is TRBV4-1, the J call TRBJ1-2; no reliable D call. CDR1 is MGHRA and CDR2 is YSYEKL in the germline V gene. Trimming removed 0 bases at V and 2 bases at J, with 10 bases between. This CDR3 has 15 residues.

The rearrangement joins TRBV5-1 to TRBJ2-2; possibly TRBD1 or TRBD2 for D (5 bases each). Germline lookup yields CDR1 SGHRS and CDR2 YFSETQ. V was trimmed by 0 bases and J by 0 bases, leaving 9 bases between them. The CDR3 is 16 amino acids. The CDR3 region is CASSLAGPTNTGELFF. Here the CDR3 DNA reads TGCGCCAGCAGCTTGGCGGGACCGACGAACACCGGGGAGCTGTTTTTT.

The V gene is TRBV27, the J gene TRBJ2-1, with 7 bases that match TRBD1. Trimming removed 6 bases from V and 7 bases from J; junction bases left unmatched: 21. This CDR3 region has 18 residues. The germline CDR1 and CDR2 sequences are MNHEY and SMNVEV (reference sequence). For the CDR3, the DNA is TGTGCCAGCAGCGACCCCCTCCCGACAGGGTTCGCCGCTAATGAGCAGTTCTTC. This gives the protein CASSDPLPTGFAANEQFF.

The chain links TRBV5-1 to TRBJ2-5; 9 bases line up with TRBD2. V shed 4 bases and J 2 bases; nucleotides not matched to a gene: 3. Germline lookup yields CDR1 SGHRS and CDR2 YFSETQ. The CDR3 has 14 residues. CDR3 amino acids: CASSLAGSQETQYF. CDR3 DNA: TGCGCCAGCAGCCTAGCGGGGTCTCAAGAGACCCAGTACTTC.